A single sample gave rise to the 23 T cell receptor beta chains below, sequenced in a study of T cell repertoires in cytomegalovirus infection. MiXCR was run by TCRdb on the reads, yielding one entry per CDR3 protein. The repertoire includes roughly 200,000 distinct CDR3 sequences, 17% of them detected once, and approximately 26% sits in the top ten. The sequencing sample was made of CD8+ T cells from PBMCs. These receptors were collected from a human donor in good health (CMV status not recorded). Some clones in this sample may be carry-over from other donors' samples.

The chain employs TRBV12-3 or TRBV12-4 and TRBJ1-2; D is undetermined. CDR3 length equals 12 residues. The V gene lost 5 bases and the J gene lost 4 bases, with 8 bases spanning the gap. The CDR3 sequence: CASSPSVYGYTF. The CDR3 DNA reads TGTGCCAGCAGTCCTTCGGTCTATGGCTACACCTTC.

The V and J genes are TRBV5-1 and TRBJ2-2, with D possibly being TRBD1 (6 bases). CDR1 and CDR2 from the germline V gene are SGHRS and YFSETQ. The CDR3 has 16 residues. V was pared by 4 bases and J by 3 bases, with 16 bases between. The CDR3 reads CASSPILDSYTGELFF. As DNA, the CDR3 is TGCGCCAGCAGCCCCATATTGGACAGCTACACCGGGGAGCTGTTTTTT.

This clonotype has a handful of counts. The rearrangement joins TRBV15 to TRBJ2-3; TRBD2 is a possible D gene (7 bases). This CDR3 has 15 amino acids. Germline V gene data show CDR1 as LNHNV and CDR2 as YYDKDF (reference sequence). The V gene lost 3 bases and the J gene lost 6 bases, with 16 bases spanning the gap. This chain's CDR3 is CATSRGGDTWDTQYF. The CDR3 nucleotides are TGTGCCACCAGCAGGGGGGGGGACACCTGGGATACGCAGTATTTT. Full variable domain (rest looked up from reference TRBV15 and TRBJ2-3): DAMVIQNPRYQVTQFGKPVTLSCSQTLNHNVMYWYQQKSSQAPKLLFHYYDKDFNNEADTPDNFQSRRPNTSFCFLDIRSPGLGDTAMYLCATSRGGDTWDTQYFGPGTRLTVL.

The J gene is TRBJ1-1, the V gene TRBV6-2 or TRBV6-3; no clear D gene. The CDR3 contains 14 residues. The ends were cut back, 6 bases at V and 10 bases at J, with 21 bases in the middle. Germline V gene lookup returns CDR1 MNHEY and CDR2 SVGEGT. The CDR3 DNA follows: TGTGCCAGCAGGGCGGACGTGGGGAGTAGCGGAGCTTTCTTT. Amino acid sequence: CASRADVGSSGAFF.

DNA for the CDR3: TGCGCCAGCAGCCCTAGGCGGGAGAACACTGAAGCTTTCTTT. Protein: CASSPRRENTEAFF. V usage is TRBV4-1 and J usage is TRBJ1-1; no reliable D call. The CDR3 has 14 amino acids. Per germline, CDR1 MGHRA and CDR2 YSYEKL. Trimming removed 4 bases from V and 1 base from J, with 10 bases in between.

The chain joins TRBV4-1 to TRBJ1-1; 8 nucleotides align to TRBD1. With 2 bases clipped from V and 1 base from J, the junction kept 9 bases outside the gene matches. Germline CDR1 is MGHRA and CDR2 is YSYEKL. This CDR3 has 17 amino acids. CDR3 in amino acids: CASSQRPGQAKNTEAFF. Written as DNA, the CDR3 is TGCGCCAGCAGCCAACGGCCGGGACAGGCGAAGAACACTGAAGCTTTCTTT.

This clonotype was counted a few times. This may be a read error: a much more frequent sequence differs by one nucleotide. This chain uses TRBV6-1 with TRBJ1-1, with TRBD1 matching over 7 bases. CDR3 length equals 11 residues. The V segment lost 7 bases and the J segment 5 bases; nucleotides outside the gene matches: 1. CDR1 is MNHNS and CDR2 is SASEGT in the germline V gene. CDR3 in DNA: TGTGCCAGCACGACAGGGACTGAAGCTTTCTTT. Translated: CASTTGTEAFF.

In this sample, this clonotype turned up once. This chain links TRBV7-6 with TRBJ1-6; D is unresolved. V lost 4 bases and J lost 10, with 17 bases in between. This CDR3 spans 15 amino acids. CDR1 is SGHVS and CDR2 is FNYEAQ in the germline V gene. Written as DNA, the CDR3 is TGTGCCAGCAGCTCTTCGGTCGTACGGGAGTCACCCCTCCACTTT. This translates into CASSSSVVRESPLHF.

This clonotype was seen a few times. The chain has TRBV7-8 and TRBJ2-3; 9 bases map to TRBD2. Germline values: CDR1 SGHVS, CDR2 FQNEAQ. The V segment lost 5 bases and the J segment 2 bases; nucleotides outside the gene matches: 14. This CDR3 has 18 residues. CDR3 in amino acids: CASSPHQGRGGVTDTQYF. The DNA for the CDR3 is TGTGCCAGCAGCCCCCACCAGGGGCGGGGGGGTGTCACAGATACGCAGTATTTT. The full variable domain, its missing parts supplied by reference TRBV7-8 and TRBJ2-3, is GAGVSQSPRYKVAKRGQDVALRCDPISGHVSLFWYQQALGQGPEFLTYFQNEAQLDKSGLPSDRFFAERPEGSVSTLKIQRTQQEDSAVYLCASSPHQGRGGVTDTQYFGPGTRLTVL.

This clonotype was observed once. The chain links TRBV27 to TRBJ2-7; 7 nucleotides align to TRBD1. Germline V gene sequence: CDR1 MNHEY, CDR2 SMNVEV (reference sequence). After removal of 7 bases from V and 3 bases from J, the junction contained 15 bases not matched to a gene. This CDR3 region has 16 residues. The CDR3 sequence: CASTSRDQGVVYEQYF. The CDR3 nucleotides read TGTGCCAGCACCTCCAGGGACCAGGGGGTAGTCTACGAGCAGTACTTC.

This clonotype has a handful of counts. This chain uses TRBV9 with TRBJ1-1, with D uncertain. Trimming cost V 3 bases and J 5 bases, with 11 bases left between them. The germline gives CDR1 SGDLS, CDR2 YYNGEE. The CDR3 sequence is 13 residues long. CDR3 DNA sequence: TGTGCCAGCAGCGCTTGGGGTGAGACTGAAGCTTTCTTT. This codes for CASSAWGETEAFF.

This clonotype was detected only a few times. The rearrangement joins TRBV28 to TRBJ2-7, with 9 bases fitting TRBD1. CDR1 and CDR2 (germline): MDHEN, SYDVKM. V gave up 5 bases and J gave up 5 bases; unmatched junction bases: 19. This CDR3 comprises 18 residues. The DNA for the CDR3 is TGTGCCAGCAGTCGACCCCCGGGACAGGGCATATTATCAAACGAGCAGTACTTC. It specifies CASSRPPGQGILSNEQYF.

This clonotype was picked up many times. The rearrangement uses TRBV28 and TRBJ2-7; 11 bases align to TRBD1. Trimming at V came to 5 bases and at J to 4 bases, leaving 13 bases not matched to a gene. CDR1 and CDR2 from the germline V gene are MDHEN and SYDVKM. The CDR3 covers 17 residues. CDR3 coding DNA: TGTGCCAGCAGTCCAGGGCCCCGGGACAGGGGGACGTACGAGCAGTACTTC. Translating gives CASSPGPRDRGTYEQYF.

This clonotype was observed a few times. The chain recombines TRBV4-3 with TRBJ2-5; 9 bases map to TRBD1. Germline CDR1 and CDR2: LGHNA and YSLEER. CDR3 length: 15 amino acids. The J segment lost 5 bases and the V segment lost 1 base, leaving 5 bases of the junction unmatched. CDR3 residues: CASSQGSGQGETQYF. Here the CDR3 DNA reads TGCGCCAGCAGCCAAGGCTCAGGACAGGGGGAGACCCAGTACTTC.

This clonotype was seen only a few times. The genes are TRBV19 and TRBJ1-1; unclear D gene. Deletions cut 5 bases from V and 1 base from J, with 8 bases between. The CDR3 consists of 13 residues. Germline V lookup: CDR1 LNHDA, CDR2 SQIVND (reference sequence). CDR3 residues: CASSPNANTEAFF. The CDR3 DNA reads TGTGCCAGTAGTCCAAATGCGAACACTGAAGCTTTCTTT.

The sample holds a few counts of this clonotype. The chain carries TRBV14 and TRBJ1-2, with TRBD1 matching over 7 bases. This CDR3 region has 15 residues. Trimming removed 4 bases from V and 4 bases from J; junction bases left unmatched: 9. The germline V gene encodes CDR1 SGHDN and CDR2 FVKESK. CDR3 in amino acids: CASSRANRGSYGYTF. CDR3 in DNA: TGTGCCAGCAGCCGAGCCAACAGGGGTAGCTATGGCTACACCTTC.

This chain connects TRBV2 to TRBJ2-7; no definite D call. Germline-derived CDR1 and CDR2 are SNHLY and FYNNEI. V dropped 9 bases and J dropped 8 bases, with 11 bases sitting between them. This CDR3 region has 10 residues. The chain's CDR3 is CASSKGKQYF. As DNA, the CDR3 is TGTGCCAGTTCTAAGGGCAAGCAGTACTTC.

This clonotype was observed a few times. CDR3 sequence reads: CASSPGGTDPNYGYTF. The CDR3 nucleotides are TGTGCCAGCAGCCCGGGTGGGACAGACCCTAACTATGGCTACACCTTC. The chain employs TRBV7-9 and TRBJ1-2; the match to TRBD1 covers 7 bases. V lost 5 bases, J lost 0 bases, and 9 bases stayed unmatched. From germline, CDR1 is SEHNR and CDR2 FQNEAQ (reference sequence). The CDR3 spans 16 residues. The variable domain in full, with the rest retrieved from reference TRBV7-9 and TRBJ1-2, is DTGVSQNPRHKITKRGQNVTFRCDPISEHNRLYWYRQTLGQGPEFLTYFQNEAQLEKSRLLSDRFSAERPKGSFSTLEIQRTEQGDSAMYLCASSPGGTDPNYGYTFGSGTRLTVV.

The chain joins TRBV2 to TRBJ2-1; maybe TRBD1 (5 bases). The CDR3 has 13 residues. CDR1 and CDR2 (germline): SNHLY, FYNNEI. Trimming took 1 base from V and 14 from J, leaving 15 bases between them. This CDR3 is CASSEGHLGVEFF. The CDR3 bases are TGTGCCAGCAGTGAAGGGCACTTAGGGGTTGAGTTCTTC.

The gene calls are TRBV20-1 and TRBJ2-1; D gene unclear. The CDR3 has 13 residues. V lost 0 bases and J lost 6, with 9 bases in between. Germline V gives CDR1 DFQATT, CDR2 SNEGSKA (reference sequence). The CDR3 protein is CSARDLQVNEQFF. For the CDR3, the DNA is TGCAGTGCTAGAGATCTGCAGGTCAATGAGCAGTTCTTC.

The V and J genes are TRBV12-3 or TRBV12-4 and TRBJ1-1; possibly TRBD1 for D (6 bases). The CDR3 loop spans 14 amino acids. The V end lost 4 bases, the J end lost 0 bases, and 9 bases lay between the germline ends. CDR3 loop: CASSSWTVNTEAFF. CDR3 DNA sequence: TGTGCCAGCAGTTCCTGGACAGTGAACACTGAAGCTTTCTTT.

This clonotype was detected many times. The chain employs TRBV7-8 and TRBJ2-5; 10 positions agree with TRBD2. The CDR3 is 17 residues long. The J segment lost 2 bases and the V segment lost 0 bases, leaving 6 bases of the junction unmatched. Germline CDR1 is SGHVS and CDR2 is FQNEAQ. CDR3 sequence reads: CASSLAEQRGGQETQYF. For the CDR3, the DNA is TGTGCCAGCAGCTTAGCGGAACAGCGGGGGGGGCAAGAGACCCAGTACTTC.

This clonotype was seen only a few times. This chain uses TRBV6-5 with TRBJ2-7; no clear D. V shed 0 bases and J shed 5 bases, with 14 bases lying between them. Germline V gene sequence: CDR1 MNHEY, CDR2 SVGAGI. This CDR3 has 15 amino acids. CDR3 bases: TGTGCCAGCAGTTACTCGATGTACCCTCGGGACGAGCAGTACTTC. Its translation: CASSYSMYPRDEQYF.